Shown below are 14 T cell receptor beta chains from a single sample sequenced in a study of T-cell reconstitution after alpha-beta-depleted transplantation in children. It was with unique molecular identifiers that the TCRbeta library was prepared. MiXCR, applied by TCRdb to the PCR reads, yields one record per CDR3 protein. The data contain about 340,000 distinct CDR3 sequences, 10% to 13% of them seen just once; the ten biggest clones take up 2% to 3%. The starting material was PBMCs from the stem cell graft donor, obtained from the stem cell graft. These receptors came from a human donor who donated a stem cell graft to a child with acute lymphoblastic leukemia.

This clonotype was seen only once. Just one base apart from a much larger clone, this may be a read error. V and J are TRBV5-1 and TRBJ2-1, with TRBD2 identical over 10 bases. This CDR3 is built from 16 residues. Germline V gives CDR1 SGHRS, CDR2 YFSETQ. CDR3 loop: CASSLGGLAAYNKQFF. The CDR3 bases are TGCGCCAGCAGCTTGGGTGGACTAGCGGCCTACAATAAGCAGTTCTTC.

This clonotype has ten or more counts. This chain uses TRBV27 with TRBJ2-1; D unclear. The CDR3 contains 13 residues. V dropped 3 bases and J dropped 7 bases, with 10 bases sitting between them. Germline V gene data show CDR1 as MNHEY and CDR2 as SMNVEV (reference sequence). DNA of the CDR3: TGTGCCAGCAGTTTCGGGCCATTGAATGAGCAGTTCTTC. Translation gives CASSFGPLNEQFF.

This clonotype was counted a few times. This chain uses TRBV28 with TRBJ2-7; D call uncertain. Trimming removed 5 bases from V and 7 bases from J, with 24 bases in between. The germline CDR1 and CDR2 sequences are MDHEN and SYDVKM. CDR3 length: 16 amino acids. CDR3 in DNA: TGTGCCAGCAGTCCGCAGCCGGGCCTGGGGTTGGGGGAGCAGTACTTC. Translating gives CASSPQPGLGLGEQYF.

The genes are TRBV5-1 and TRBJ1-2; the D gene is possibly TRBD1 (5 bases). V was clipped by 4 bases and J by 6 bases, with 10 bases between them. The CDR3 length is 12 residues. Per the germline V gene, CDR1 is SGHRS and CDR2 is YFSETQ. This CDR3 reads CASSRGTNGYTF. The CDR3 region has the DNA TGCGCCAGCAGCCGCGGGACGAATGGCTACACCTTC.

This clonotype was counted ten times or more. This chain links TRBV7-6 with TRBJ2-1; a possible D gene is TRBD2 (6 bases). CDR1 is SGHVS and CDR2 is FNYEAQ in the germline V gene. Trimming cost V 4 bases and J 6 bases, with 16 bases left between them. The CDR3 consists of 15 residues. The CDR3 coding sequence is TGTGCCAGCAGCTCAGGTGGGACTTACTCCAATGAGCAGTTCTTC. Protein product: CASSSGGTYSNEQFF.

This clonotype was seen at least ten times. This sequence joins TRBV20-1 and TRBJ2-7; possibly TRBD2 for D (6 bases). The CDR3 spans 14 residues. Trimming cost V 1 base and J 0 bases, with 10 bases left between them. CDR1 and CDR2 from the germline V gene are DFQATT and SNEGSKA (reference sequence). The DNA for the CDR3 is TGCAGTGCTAGAGCTCCCGGGGGCTCCTACGAGCAGTACTTC. Translated: CSARAPGGSYEQYF.

The gene calls are TRBV6-2 or TRBV6-3 and TRBJ2-1, with TRBD1 as a possible D gene (6 bases). V was trimmed by 2 bases and J by 6 bases, leaving 11 bases between them. CDR1 is MNHEY, CDR2 SVGEGT, per germline. The CDR3 is 14 residues long. The CDR3 nucleotides read TGTGCCAGCAGTTACGCGCTAGGGGGCAATGAGCAGTTCTTC. It encodes CASSYALGGNEQFF.

This clonotype was counted only a few times. The chain joins TRBV12-3 or TRBV12-4 to TRBJ1-4; D is possibly TRBD1 (6 bases). V was trimmed by 4 bases and J by 11 bases, leaving 8 bases between them. The CDR3 length is 11 residues. This CDR3 reads CASSYREKLFF. CDR3 in DNA: TGTGCCAGCAGTTACAGGGAGAAACTGTTTTTT.

This clonotype was seen a handful of times. The chain employs TRBV27 and TRBJ2-1; D is undetermined. The CDR3 runs 15 residues. V lost 0 bases, J lost 8 bases, and 14 bases lay in between. Germline CDR1 is MNHEY and CDR2 is SMNVEV (reference sequence). CDR3 loop: CASSLSVWGGDEQFF. The CDR3, as DNA: TGTGCCAGCAGTTTATCCGTTTGGGGTGGGGATGAGCAGTTCTTC.

The V and J genes are TRBV7-9 and TRBJ1-1; 7 bases match TRBD1. The CDR3 has 13 amino acids. The V gene end was trimmed by 6 bases and the J gene end by 3 bases; junction bases not matched to a gene: 4. Germline V gene lookup returns CDR1 SEHNR and CDR2 FQNEAQ (reference sequence). For the CDR3, the DNA is TGTGCCAGCAGAAAGAGGGGGCACACTGAAGCTTTCTTT. It codes for CASRKRGHTEAFF.

This clonotype was detected ten times or more. CDR3 region: CASSLRVQETQYF. The CDR3 nucleotides read TGTGCCAGCAGCTTGCGGGTGCAAGAGACCCAGTACTTC. The chain couples TRBV5-6 to TRBJ2-5; D is unclear. There are 13 residues in the CDR3. V lost 1 base and J lost 2, with 6 bases in between. Germline loops: CDR1 SGHDT, CDR2 YYEEEE.

The chain employs TRBV2 and TRBJ2-3; a weak D match, TRBD2 (6 bases). Trimming took 6 bases from V and 5 from J, leaving 12 bases between them. The germline V gene encodes CDR1 SNHLY and CDR2 FYNNEI. The CDR3 covers 13 residues. The CDR3 protein is CASRETGVDTQYF. The CDR3 nucleotides read TGTGCCAGCAGGGAGACGGGGGTAGATACGCAGTATTTT.

This clonotype was observed at least ten times. This rearrangement joins TRBV9 to TRBJ2-3; possible D gene TRBD2, 6 bases. Trimming removed 2 bases at V and 6 bases at J, with 10 bases between. The germline CDR1 and CDR2 sequences are SGDLS and YYNGEE. CDR3 size: 13 residues. Here the CDR3 reads CASSVSGRDTQYF. The DNA of the CDR3 is TGTGCCAGCAGCGTTTCAGGGAGGGATACGCAGTATTTT. Complete variable domain (other parts from reference TRBV9 and TRBJ2-3): DSGVTQTPKHLITATGQRVTLRCSPRSGDLSVYWYQQSLDQGLQFLIQYYNGEERAKGNILERFSAQQFPDLHSELNLSSLELGDSALYFCASSVSGRDTQYFGPGTRLTVL.

The sample holds a few counts of this clonotype. This chain joins TRBV28 and TRBJ2-1; TRBD2 aligns across 9 bases. CDR1 is MDHEN, CDR2 SYDVKM, per germline. The CDR3 loop spans 16 amino acids. V was clipped by 4 bases and J by 6 bases; unmatched bases: 10. The CDR3 nucleotides are TGTGCCAGCAGTTCGACATCTAGCGGGGAGAGCAATGAGCAGTTCTTC. This translates into CASSSTSSGESNEQFF.